The T cell receptor (beta chain) under discussion was sequenced for a study of blood T cell repertoires in COVID-19. Study at large: Both acute and convalescent COVID-19 samples were obtained from the United States, Italy and Spain. Sample material is recorded as cDNA or gDNA derived from T cells, B-cell-depleted T cells, or PBMCs.

Under the authors' procedure: Quantification of nucleated cells was approximated via reference gene primer amplification. TCRdb's copy holds only in-frame clones and misses some; the assay was immunoSEQ multiplex PCR. That table furnishes V, J and clone size, whereas the DNA furnished D and trimming. Altogether 250,000 to 300,000 clones are present, roughly 89% being singletons, with the ten largest covering 11%. Recruited during active infection, patients (from Seattle) were subsequently followed longitudinally. CDR1 MNHNY and CDR2 SVGAGI come from the germline V gene (reference sequence). Trimming pared 2 bases from V and 3 bases from J, leaving 13 bases between. The CDR3 contains 16 residues.

The material sequenced was peripheral blood. The receptor comes from a woman in her twenties or thirties with COVID-19, enrolled during active disease. The J gene is TRBJ1-4, the V gene TRBV6-6; TRBD1 might be the D (5 bases). CDR3 protein: CASSYPRGGANEKLFF. The CDR3 DNA sequence: TGTGCCAGCAGTTACCCGCGGGGGGGGGCTAATGAAAAACTGTTTTTT.